Listed here are 12 T cell receptor beta chains from one sample, sequenced in a study of T cell changes during pregnancy in multiple sclerosis. Repertoires were generated with immunoSEQ multiplex PCR, while TCRdb's copy carries only in-frame clones and drops some. The table has roughly 110,000 clones, 85% to 95% seen once. Sequenced here: peripheral blood, sampled in the third trimester of pregnancy. All receptors derive from a female donor in good health, enrolled as a control in a pregnancy study.

The CDR3 DNA reads TGTGCCAGCAGCGTGGGGACATACTACGAGCAGTACTTC. Its protein product is CASSVGTYYEQYF. The chain carries TRBV9 and TRBJ2-7, with TRBD1 as a possible D gene (6 bases). This CDR3 is 13 amino acids long. Germline-derived CDR1 and CDR2 are SGDLS and YYNGEE. V lost 2 bases and J lost 3, with 9 bases in between.

The chain is built from TRBV4-3 and TRBJ1-2; TRBD1 matches 9 bases. From germline, CDR1 is LGHNA and CDR2 YSLEER. CDR3 length: 14 residues. Losses at the gene ends were 4 bases for V and 4 bases for J; bases not matched to a gene: 4. The CDR3, as DNA: TGCGCCAGCAGCCCAGGGACAGGGCTCTATGGCTACACCTTC. It encodes CASSPGTGLYGYTF.

This clone was counted a few times. The CDR3 loop is CASSPRTDMNTEAFF. CDR3 coding DNA: TGTGCCAGCAGTCCGAGGACAGATATGAACACTGAAGCTTTCTTT. The chain uses TRBV6-5 and TRBJ1-1, with D perhaps matching TRBD1 (6 bases). The CDR3 loop spans 15 amino acids. V was clipped by 5 bases and J by 0 bases, with 13 bases between them. CDR1 MNHEY and CDR2 SVGAGI come from the germline V gene.

This clone was found once. J is TRBJ2-1 and V is TRBV2; 9 bases are a match to TRBD1. Germline values: CDR1 SNHLY, CDR2 FYNNEI. The CDR3 extends over 14 amino acids. The J segment lost 5 bases and the V segment lost 7 bases, leaving 6 bases of the junction unmatched. CDR3 loop: CASKKDRGNNEQFF. The DNA for the CDR3 is TGTGCCAGCAAAAAGGACAGGGGCAACAATGAGCAGTTCTTC.

V gene TRBV11-2 combines with J gene TRBJ2-7; TRBD1 is a possible D gene (5 bases). The CDR3 covers 14 residues. Germline V CDR1 and CDR2: SGHAT, FQNNGV. With 4 bases removed from V and 4 bases from J, the gap between germline ends came to 14 bases. In DNA, the CDR3 is TGTGCCAGCAGCTCCACCAGGGCCGGGTACGAGCAGTACTTC. It specifies CASSSTRAGYEQYF.

Notes on this clone: The junction departs from germline at one end; a sequencing error may be responsible. This chain uses TRBV7-7 with TRBJ2-2, with 11 bases fitting TRBD1. The CDR3 spans 17 residues. Germline loops: CDR1 SSHAT, CDR2 FNYEAQ (reference sequence). CDR3 sequence reads: CASSLEGQGDYTGELFF. The CDR3, as DNA: TGTGCTAGCAGCTTAGAGGGACAGGGGGATTACACCGGGGAGCTGTTTTTT.

The chain couples TRBV27 to TRBJ1-4; no clear D gene. V lost 2 bases and J 8 bases, leaving 12 bases between the germline ends. The CDR3 is made up of 14 amino acids. Germline V CDR1 and CDR2: MNHEY, SMNVEV (reference sequence). The CDR3 loop is CASSLRGRGEKLFF. The CDR3 DNA follows: TGTGCCAGCAGTTTACGAGGGAGAGGGGAAAAACTGTTTTTT.

V gene TRBV6-5 combines with J gene TRBJ2-3, with TRBD1 as a possible D gene (6 bases). The CDR3 loop spans 16 amino acids. Germline CDR1 and CDR2: MNHEY and SVGAGI. The V end was cut by 2 bases, the J end by 3 bases, with 15 bases between. CDR3 bases: TGTGCCAGCAGTTACACCCGCATGGGGGCAACAGATACGCAGTATTTT. Its protein product is CASSYTRMGATDTQYF.

The rearrangement uses TRBV19 and TRBJ1-1, with 7 bases identical to TRBD1. Trimming removed 9 bases from V and 4 bases from J; junction bases left unmatched: 8. In germline, CDR1 is LNHDA, CDR2 SQIVND (reference sequence). This CDR3 has 13 amino acids. The DNA for the CDR3 is TGTGCCAGCTCCCAGGGGGTTAGCACTGAAGCTTTCTTT. Translation: CASSQGVSTEAFF.

On this clone itself: Sequence at one end of the junction differs from germline and may be a read error. The V gene is TRBV4-2, the J gene TRBJ1-5; D is possibly TRBD1 (6 bases). CDR1 and CDR2 (germline): LGHNA, YNFKEQ. The CDR3 has 13 residues. CDR3 amino acids: CTSSPPGVEPQHF. The CDR3 nucleotides are TGTACCAGCAGCCCCCCAGGGGTTGAGCCCCAGCATTTT.

The CDR3 here is CASSLVGQINADTQYF. The CDR3 DNA is TGCGCCAGCAGCTTGGTGGGACAAATTAACGCAGATACGCAGTATTTT. The chain recombines TRBV5-1 with TRBJ2-3; a possible D gene is TRBD1 (6 bases). Trimming cost V 0 bases and J 4 bases, with 15 bases left between them. This CDR3 region has 16 residues. Germline V gene lookup returns CDR1 SGHRS and CDR2 YFSETQ.

This clone was found once. This sequence joins TRBV6-6 and TRBJ2-2, with 7 bases lining up with TRBD1. The CDR3 runs 15 residues. V was pared by 5 bases and J by 4 bases, with 7 bases of the junction left unmatched. Germline CDR1 reads MNHNY; CDR2 reads SVGAGI (reference sequence). The CDR3 region is CASSTRDRTTGELFF. The CDR3 DNA sequence: TGTGCCAGCAGTACCCGGGACAGAACCACCGGGGAGCTGTTTTTT.